The clone carrying this TCR beta chain was seen once. Its target is unknown. In germline, CDR1 is SGDLS, CDR2 YYNGEE. After removal of 6 bases from V and 0 bases from J, the junction contained 11 bases not matched to a gene. This CDR3 spans 17 amino acids. The source of the sample is a study of cytomegalovirus exposure and HLA in healthy donors. General study points: According to an earlier analysis, most TCR beta V segments yielded productive rearrangements about 90% or about 30% of the time.

Both 60 Vbeta primers and 13 Jbeta primers went into the PCR. Only in-frame clones appear in the TCRdb table, and some are missing; sequencing was by immunoSEQ multiplex PCR. This sample has approximately 110,000 clones, with around three quarters found just once. The sample comprised PBMCs. V and J are TRBV9 and TRBJ2-1; 8 bases are a match to TRBD1. The origin of this receptor is a woman aged 18-30 years in good health and CMV-seropositive. CDR3 sequence (DNA): TGTGCCAGCAACAGACCCAGGGGGCTAAGCTCCTACAATGAGCAGTTCTTC. It is translated as CASNRPRGLSSYNEQFF. Drawing the rest from reference TRBV9 and TRBJ2-1, the complete variable domain is DSGVTQTPKHLITATGQRVTLRCSPRSGDLSVYWYQQSLDQGLQFLIQYYNGEERAKGNILERFSAQQFPDLHSELNLSSLELGDSALYFCASNRPRGLSSYNEQFFGPGTRLTVL.